The 2 T cell receptor beta chains reported below all come from one sample, sequenced in a study of T cells in women clearing cervical HPV infection. Profiling relied on immunoSEQ multiplex PCR, and the TCRdb table lists in-frame clones only, not all of them. The sample holds 22,000 or so clones. Input material: blood buffy coat. The receptors originated from a woman between 18 and 70 years old with a cervical HPV16 infection that either progressed to CIN3+ or cleared (not recorded which).

CDR3 DNA (partial): TGTGCCAGCTCACCCATAGGGACAGCTAACTATGGT. Amino acids: CASSPIGTANYG. The full CDR3 sequence reads CASSPIGTANYGQYF. The rearrangement links TRBV18 to TRBJ2-4, with 7 bases lining up with TRBD1. The read ends 3 residues before the CDR3 terminus; that terminus is restored from the germline J gene. CDR1 and CDR2 from the germline V gene are KGHSH and LQKENI. The CDR3 spans 15 residues.

Worth noting for this clone: Read coverage stops 3 residues before the CDR3 terminus; the germline J gene supplies the remainder. The chain joins TRBV9 to TRBJ2-5; D not resolved. Trimming pared 3 bases from V and 5 bases from J, leaving 14 bases between. Germline assignment: CDR1 SGDLS and CDR2 YYNGEE. This CDR3 has 14 residues. The sequenced CDR3 bases are TGTGCCAGCAGCGCCGAACCTCATGCGGAGACC. This sequence encodes CASSAEPHAET. From start to end, the CDR3 is CASSAEPHAETQYF.